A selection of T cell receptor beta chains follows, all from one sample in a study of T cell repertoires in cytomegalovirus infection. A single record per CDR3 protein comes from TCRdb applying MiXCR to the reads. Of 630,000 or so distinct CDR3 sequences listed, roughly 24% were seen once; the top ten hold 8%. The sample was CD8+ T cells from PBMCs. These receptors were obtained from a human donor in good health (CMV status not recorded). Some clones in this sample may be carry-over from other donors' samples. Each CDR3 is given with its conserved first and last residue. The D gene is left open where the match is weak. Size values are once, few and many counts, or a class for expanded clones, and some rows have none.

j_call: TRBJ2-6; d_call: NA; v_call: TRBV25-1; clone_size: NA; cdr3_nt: TGTGCCAGCAGTGATAGTTGGGGGGCCGACGTCCTGACTTTC; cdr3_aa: CASSDSWGADVLTF
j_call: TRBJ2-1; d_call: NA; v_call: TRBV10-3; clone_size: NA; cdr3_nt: TGTGCCATCAGAAGTGGCTTGACCTACAATGAGCAGTTCTTC; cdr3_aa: CAIRSGLTYNEQFF
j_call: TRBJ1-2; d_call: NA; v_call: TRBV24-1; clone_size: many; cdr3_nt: TGTGCCACCAGTAATACTACAGGGTACTATGGCTACACCTTC; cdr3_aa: CATSNTTGYYGYTF
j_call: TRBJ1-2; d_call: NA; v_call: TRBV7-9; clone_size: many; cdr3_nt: TGTGCCAGCAGCATCGGACAGACGGGGGGCTACACCTTC; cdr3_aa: CASSIGQTGGYTF
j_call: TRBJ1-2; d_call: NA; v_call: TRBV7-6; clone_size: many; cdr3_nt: TGTGCCAGCAGCTTAGAAGGGCAGGACTATGGCTACACCTTC; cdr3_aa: CASSLEGQDYGYTF
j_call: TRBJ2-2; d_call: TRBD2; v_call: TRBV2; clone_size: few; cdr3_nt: TGTGCCAGCACCCTGACTAGCGGGGCCACCGGGGAGCTGTTTTTT; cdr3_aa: CASTLTSGATGELFF
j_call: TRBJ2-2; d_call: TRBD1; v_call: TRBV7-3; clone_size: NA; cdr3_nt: TGTGCCAGCAGCCGTGGACAGGGTTGGACCGGGGAGCTGTTTTTT; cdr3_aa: CASSRGQGWTGELFF
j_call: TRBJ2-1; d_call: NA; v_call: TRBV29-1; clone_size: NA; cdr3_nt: TGCAGCGTTGTGAGAAATGAGCAGTTCTTC; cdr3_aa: CSVVRNEQFF
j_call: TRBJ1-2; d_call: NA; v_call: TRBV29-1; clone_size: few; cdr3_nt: TGCAGCGTCCCCAGGGAAGGGGGCTATGGCTACACCTTC; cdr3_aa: CSVPREGGYGYTF
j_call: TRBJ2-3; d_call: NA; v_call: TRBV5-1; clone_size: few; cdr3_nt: TGCGCCAGCAGCTTGATCCCGATTGCACAGTGGGCCCTAGGTGATACGCAGTATTTT; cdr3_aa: CASSLIPIAQWALGDTQYF
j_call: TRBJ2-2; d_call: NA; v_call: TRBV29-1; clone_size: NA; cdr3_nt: TGCAGCGTTGCCCAGGGGACCGGGGAGCTGTTTTTT; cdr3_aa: CSVAQGTGELFF
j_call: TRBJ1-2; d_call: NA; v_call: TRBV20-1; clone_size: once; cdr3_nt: TGCAGTGCTAGAGATCTGACGGGGACCTATAATGGCTACACCTTC; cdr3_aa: CSARDLTGTYNGYTF
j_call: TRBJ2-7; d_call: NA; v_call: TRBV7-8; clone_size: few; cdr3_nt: TGTGCCAGCAGTCGGAGGGGGGAGGAACGCGAGCAGTACTTC; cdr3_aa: CASSRRGEEREQYF
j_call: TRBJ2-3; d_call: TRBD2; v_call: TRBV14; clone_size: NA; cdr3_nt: TGTGCCAGCGGACTAGCAAGCACAGATACGCAGTATTTT; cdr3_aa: CASGLASTDTQYF
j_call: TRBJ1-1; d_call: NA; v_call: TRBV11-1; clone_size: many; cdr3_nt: TGTGCCAGCAGCCCCCCCGGTGACACTGAAGCTTTCTTT; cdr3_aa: CASSPPGDTEAFF
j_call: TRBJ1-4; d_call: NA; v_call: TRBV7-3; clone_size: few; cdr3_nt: TGTGCCAGCAGCCTGGGCTATGCAACTAATGAAAAACTGTTTTTT; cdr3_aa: CASSLGYATNEKLFF
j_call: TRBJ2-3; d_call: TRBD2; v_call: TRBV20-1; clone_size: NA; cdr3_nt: TGCAGTGCTCCGGGGCGGGGGGCTCGCACAGATACGCAGTATTTT; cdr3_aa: CSAPGRGARTDTQYF
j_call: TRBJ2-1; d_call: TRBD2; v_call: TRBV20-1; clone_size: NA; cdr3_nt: TGCAGTGCTAGAGATAGCACTAGCGGGGACAATGAGCAGTTCTTC; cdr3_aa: CSARDSTSGDNEQFF
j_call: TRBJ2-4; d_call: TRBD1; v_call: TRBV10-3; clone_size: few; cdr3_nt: TGTGCCATCAGTGTCGGCGGACAGGCGGAAAACATTCAGTACTTC; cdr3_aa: CAISVGGQAENIQYF
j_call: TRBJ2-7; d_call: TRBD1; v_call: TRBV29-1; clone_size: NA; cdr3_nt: TGCCGCGTTGAAGTAGAGGACAGGAACTACGAGCAGTACTTC; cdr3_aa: CRVEVEDRNYEQYF
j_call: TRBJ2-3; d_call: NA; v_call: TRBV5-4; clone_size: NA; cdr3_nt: TGTGCCAGCAGCTGGGGAGGGGGGGCAAGCACAGATACGCAGTATTTT; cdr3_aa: CASSWGGGASTDTQYF
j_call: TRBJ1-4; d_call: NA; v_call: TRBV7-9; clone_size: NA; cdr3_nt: TGTGCCAGCAGCTCCAGGGGACTTAATGAAAAACTGTTTTTT; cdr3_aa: CASSSRGLNEKLFF
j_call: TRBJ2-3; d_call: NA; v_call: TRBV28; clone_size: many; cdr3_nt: TGTGCCAGCAGTTTACTTGATGTGAGGAGCCCTAGCACAGATACGCAGTATTTT; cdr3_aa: CASSLLDVRSPSTDTQYF
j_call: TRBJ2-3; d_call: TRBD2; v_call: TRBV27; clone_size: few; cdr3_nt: TGTGCCAGCAGACTAGCGGGGGGCACAGATACGCAGTATTTT; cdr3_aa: CASRLAGGTDTQYF
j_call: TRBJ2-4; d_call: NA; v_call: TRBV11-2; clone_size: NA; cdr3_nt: TGTGCCAGCAGCTTAGATATTCAGGGCCTAGCCAAAAACATTCAGTACTTC; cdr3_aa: CASSLDIQGLAKNIQYF